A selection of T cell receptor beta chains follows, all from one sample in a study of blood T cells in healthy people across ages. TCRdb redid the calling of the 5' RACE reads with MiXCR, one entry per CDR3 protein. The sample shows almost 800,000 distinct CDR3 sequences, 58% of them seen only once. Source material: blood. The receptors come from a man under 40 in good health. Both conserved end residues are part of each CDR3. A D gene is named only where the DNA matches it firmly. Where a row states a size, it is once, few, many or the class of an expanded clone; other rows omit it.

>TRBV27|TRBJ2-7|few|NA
CASRPSPIGDEQYF
TGTGCCAGCAGACCTTCCCCAATAGGGGACGAGCAGTACTTC
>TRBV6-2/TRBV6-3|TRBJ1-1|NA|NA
CASSTQWAEGAFF
TGTGCCAGCAGTACCCAGTGGGCAGAGGGAGCTTTCTTT
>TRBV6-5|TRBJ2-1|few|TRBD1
CASTDRGEQFF
TGTGCCAGCACCGACAGGGGTGAGCAGTTCTTC
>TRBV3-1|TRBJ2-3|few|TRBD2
CASSPSSGFTDTQYF
TGTGCCAGCAGCCCCTCTAGCGGATTCACAGATACGCAGTATTTT
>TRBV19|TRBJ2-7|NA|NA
CASAPGLSYEQYF
TGTGCCAGTGCCCCGGGCCTCTCCTACGAGCAGTACTTC
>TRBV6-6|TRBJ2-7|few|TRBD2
CASSYVSGGASREQYF
TGTGCCAGCAGTTACGTGAGCGGGGGGGCTTCGCGCGAGCAGTACTTC
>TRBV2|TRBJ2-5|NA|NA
CASSGSAGVATQYF
TGTGCCAGCAGTGGAAGCGCAGGGGTCGCGACCCAGTACTTC
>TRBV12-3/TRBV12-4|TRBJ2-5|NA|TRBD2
CASSLRLAEETQYF
TGTGCCAGCAGTTTAAGGCTAGCGGAAGAGACCCAGTACTTC
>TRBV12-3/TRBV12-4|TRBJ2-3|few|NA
CASQGSDTQYF
TGTGCCTCTCAGGGCTCCGATACGCAGTATTTT
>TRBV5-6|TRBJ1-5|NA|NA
CASSLYLALSAQHF
TGTGCCAGCAGCTTGTATTTGGCATTATCAGCCCAGCATTTT
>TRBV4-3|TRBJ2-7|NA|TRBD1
CASSRGTGDYNEQYF
TGCGCCAGCAGCCGGGGGACAGGGGACTACAACGAGCAGTACTTC
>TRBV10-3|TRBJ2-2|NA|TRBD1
CAISIGTAKSNTGELFF
TGTGCCATCAGTATAGGGACAGCGAAATCGAACACCGGGGAGCTGTTTTTT
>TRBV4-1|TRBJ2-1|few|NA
CASSRFPDRPYNEQFF
TGCGCCAGCAGTCGTTTCCCGGACAGACCATACAATGAGCAGTTCTTC
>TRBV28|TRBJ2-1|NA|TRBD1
CASSTTGVYNEQFF
TGTGCCAGCAGTACAACAGGGGTATACAATGAGCAGTTCTTC
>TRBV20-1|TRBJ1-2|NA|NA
CSASRAGEGYTF
TGCAGTGCTAGTCGGGCGGGGGAAGGCTACACCTTC
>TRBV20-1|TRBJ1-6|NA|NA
CSASSGGHYNSPLHF
TGCAGTGCTAGCTCCGGGGGCCACTATAATTCACCCCTCCACTTT
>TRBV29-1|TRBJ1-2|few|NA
CSDRTEGRANYGYTF
TGCAGCGACCGTACGGAGGGACGAGCTAACTATGGCTACACCTTC
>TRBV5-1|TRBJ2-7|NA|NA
CASSPGRGRSGYEQYF
TGCGCCAGCAGCCCAGGCAGGGGTCGGTCGGGCTACGAGCAGTACTTC
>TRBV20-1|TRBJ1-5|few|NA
CSARATGQPQHF
TGCAGTGCTAGGGCAACGGGTCAGCCCCAGCATTTT
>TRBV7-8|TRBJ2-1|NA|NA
CASSLRTISYNEQFF
TGTGCCAGCAGCTTACGGACTATCTCCTACAATGAGCAGTTCTTC
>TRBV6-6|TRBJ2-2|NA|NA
CASMWGAGTGELFF
TGTGCCAGCATGTGGGGGGCTGGCACCGGGGAGCTGTTTTTT
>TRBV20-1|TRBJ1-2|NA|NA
CSASKRDGYTF
TGCAGTGCTAGCAAGAGAGATGGCTACACCTTC
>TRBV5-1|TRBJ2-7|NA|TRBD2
CASSIAGEPYEQYF
TGCGCCAGCAGCATAGCGGGGGAACCCTACGAGCAGTACTTC
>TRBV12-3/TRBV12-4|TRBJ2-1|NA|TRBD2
CASSQRGKRYNEQFF
TGTGCCAGCAGTCAGCGGGGGAAAAGGTACAATGAGCAGTTCTTC
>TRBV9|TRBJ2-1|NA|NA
CASSVADSASMWEQFF
TGTGCCAGCAGCGTAGCAGACTCGGCGTCGATGTGGGAGCAGTTCTTC
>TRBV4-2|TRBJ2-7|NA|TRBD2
CASSHAGVYEQYF
TGTGCCAGCAGCCACGCGGGGGTTTACGAGCAGTACTTC
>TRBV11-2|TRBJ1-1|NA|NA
CASSLELATEAFF
TGTGCCAGCAGCTTAGAATTGGCCACTGAAGCTTTCTTT
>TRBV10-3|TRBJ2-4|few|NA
CAISDWEGIQYF
TGTGCCATCAGTGACTGGGAAGGCATTCAGTACTTC
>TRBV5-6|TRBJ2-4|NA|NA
CASSPRVTQNIQYF
TGTGCCAGCAGCCCTAGAGTCACCCAGAACATTCAGTACTTC
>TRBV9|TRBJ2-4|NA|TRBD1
CASSHHLGDSKNIQYF
TGTGCCAGCAGTCACCACCTAGGGGACAGCAAAAACATTCAGTACTTC
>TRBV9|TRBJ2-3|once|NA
CASTIGLHTDTQYF
TGTGCCAGTACAATCGGCCTCCACACAGATACGCAGTATTTT
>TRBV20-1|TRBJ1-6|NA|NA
CSAREAGLDNSPLHF
TGCAGTGCTAGAGAAGCAGGTCTCGATAATTCACCTCTCCACTTT
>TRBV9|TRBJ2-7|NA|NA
CASSGDAYNEQYF
TGTGCCAGCAGCGGAGACGCCTACAATGAGCAGTACTTC
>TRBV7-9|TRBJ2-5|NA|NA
CASSTGAKETQYF
TGTGCCAGCAGCACCGGGGCCAAAGAGACCCAGTACTTC
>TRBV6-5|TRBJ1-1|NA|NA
CASSYNTGYGEAFF
TGTGCCAGCAGTTACAACACAGGGTATGGTGAAGCTTTCTTT
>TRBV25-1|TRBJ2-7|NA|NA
CASRPPETFYEQYF
TGTGCCAGCAGACCCCCGGAAACTTTCTACGAGCAGTACTTC
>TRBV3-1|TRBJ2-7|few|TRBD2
CASSQMTSGYYEQYF
TGTGCCAGCAGCCAAATGACTAGCGGGTACTACGAGCAGTACTTC
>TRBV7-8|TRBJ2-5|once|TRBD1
CASSSNRDRGGSVDEQYF
TGTGCCAGCAGCTCCAACCGGGACAGGGGAGGGAGTGTCGATGAGCAGTACTTC
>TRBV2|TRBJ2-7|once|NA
CASRRRRTELSYEQYF
TGTGCCAGCAGACGAAGACGGACCGAACTCTCCTACGAGCAGTACTTC
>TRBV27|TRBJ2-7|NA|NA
CASSFTANYYEQYF
TGTGCCAGCAGTTTTACTGCGAATTACTACGAGCAGTACTTC
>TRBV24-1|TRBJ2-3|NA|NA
CAPAGASTDTQYF
TGTGCCCCGGCGGGGGCTAGCACAGATACGCAGTATTTT
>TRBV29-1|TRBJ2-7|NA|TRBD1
CSVLPGTGLGEQYF
TGCAGCGTATTACCCGGGACAGGGTTGGGCGAGCAGTACTTC
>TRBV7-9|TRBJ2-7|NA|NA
CASSLVLGGLHGNEQYF
TGTGCCAGCAGCTTAGTCTTGGGGGGTCTACATGGCAATGAGCAGTACTTC
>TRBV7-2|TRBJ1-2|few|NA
CASSLRDPSNYGYTF
TGTGCCAGCAGCTTACGGGACCCCAGCAACTATGGCTACACCTTC
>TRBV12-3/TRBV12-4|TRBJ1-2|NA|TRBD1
CAIGTGGDGYTF
TGTGCCATCGGGACAGGCGGGGATGGCTACACCTTC
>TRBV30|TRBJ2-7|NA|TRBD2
CAWNRGGEQYF
TGTGCCTGGAACCGGGGGGGCGAGCAGTACTTC